A single sample is the source of the 13 T cell receptor gamma chains below, sequenced in a study of γδ T cells in repeated Plasmodium falciparum infection. Flow sorting of PBMC yielded separate Vgamma9/Vdelta2+ and Vdelta2-negative gammadelta T cell populations for bulk repertoire analysis. TCRdb re-identified clones in the multiplex PCR reads via CATT. The profile shows 20,000 to 30,000 gamma-chain clones, around 3% of them singletons. Specimen: gamma-delta T cells from blood. These TCRs come from a pool of human donors (malaria-infected and uninfected, not separated).

Ten or more counts support this clone. For this DNA, TCRdb reports the protein of a much larger clone, which diverges at residue 5, most likely from a read error; the protein presented here is translated directly from the DNA. This chain joins TRGV9 and TRGJP. Matching the DNA to germline supplied the J gene, which TCRdb does not give. J lost 10 bases, V lost 5 bases, and 8 bases had no gene match. This CDR3 comprises 15 residues. CDR1 GITISATS and CDR2 ISYDGTV come from the germline V gene (reference sequence). The CDR3 region is CALWGVRLGKKIKVF. CDR3 DNA sequence: TGTGCCTTGTGGGGGGTTAGATTGGGCAAAAAAATCAAGGTATTT.

This clone occurred a few times. The protein held in TCRdb is that of a much larger clone and does not match this DNA's translation at residue 11, likely because of a read error; the protein shown is translated from the DNA. This chain uses TRGV2 with TRGJ1 or TRGJ2. The length of the CDR3 is 13 residues. CDR1 and CDR2 from the germline V gene are EGSNGY and YDSYNSKV. Here the CDR3 reads CATWDGGAYKELF. In nucleotides, the CDR3 is TGTGCCACCTGGGACGGGGGGGCTTATAAGGAACTCTTT.

Regarding this clone: Since a far larger clone is one base different, this is likely a read error. Additional DNA sequences in this sample encode the identical CDR3. The chain has TRGV9 and TRGJP1. TCRdb records no J gene; here it was assigned by comparing the DNA to germline. This CDR3 region has 14 residues. Losses at the gene ends were 6 bases for V and 10 bases for J; bases not matched to a gene: 14. Germline lookup yields CDR1 GITISATS and CDR2 ISYDGTV (reference sequence). DNA for the CDR3: TGTGCCTTGTGGCCCATTACTCCCATTTGGTTCAAGATATTT. Amino acid sequence: CALWPITPIWFKIF.

This clone has ten or more counts. Since a far larger clone is one base different, this is likely a read error. Other DNA sequences in this sample translate to the same CDR3. V usage is TRGV9 and J usage is TRGJ1 or TRGJ2. TCRdb leaves out the J gene; it was filled in here by matching the DNA to germline. This CDR3 region has 15 residues. Germline V CDR1 and CDR2: GITISATS, ISYDGTV (reference sequence). Trimming cost V 4 bases and J 3 bases; bases outside gene matches: 12. This CDR3 reads CALWESPEVYYKKLF. In DNA form, the CDR3 reads TGTGCCTTGTGGGAATCCCCGGAGGTTTATTATAAGAAACTCTTT.

This clone has a handful of counts. This is likely an artifact of a read error, given a far larger clone one base away. Other DNA sequences within the sample encode an identical CDR3. The CDR3 sequence is CALWQIVDNRYYYKKLF. CDR3 bases: TGTGCCTTGTGGCAAATCGTAGACAACCGTTATTATTATAAGAAACTCTTT. This chain connects TRGV9 to TRGJ1 or TRGJ2. The J gene comes from matching the DNA to germline here; TCRdb lacks it. The CDR3 loop spans 17 amino acids. Germline V CDR1 and CDR2: GITISATS, ISYDGTV (reference sequence). The V and J ends lost 6 bases and 2 bases, in that order; junction bases with no gene match: 19.

This clone was found many times. TCRdb has a much larger clone's protein, which differs at residue 3 from the translation of this DNA, likely because of a read error; what is shown is the protein translated from the DNA. This chain connects TRGV9 to TRGJ1 or TRGJ2. The CDR3 consists of 10 residues. CDR1 and CDR2 from the germline V gene are GITISATS and ISYDGTV (reference sequence). The CDR3 DNA sequence: TGTGCCTCGTGGGAAAACAAGAAACTCTTT. Its protein product is CASWENKKLF.

In regard to this clone: This likely stems from a read error, as it lies one base from a far larger clone. CDR3 nucleotides: TGCGCCTTGTGGGAGGGCCCGTTTTGTTATAAGAAACTCTTT. As protein: CALWEGPFCYKKLF. The chain recombines TRGV9 with TRGJ1 or TRGJ2. TCRdb records no J gene; here it was assigned by comparing the DNA to germline. Germline V gene lookup returns CDR1 GITISATS and CDR2 ISYDGTV (reference sequence). This CDR3 region has 14 residues.

Of note for this clone: Since a far larger clone is one base different, this is likely a read error. This sample includes further DNA sequences coding for the same CDR3. No J gene was called, and the V gene is TRGV9. This CDR3 contains 18 residues. Germline assignment: CDR1 GITISATS and CDR2 ISYDGTV (reference sequence). CDR3 DNA sequence: TGTGCCTTGTGGGAGGTTATTCGGCAAGAGTTGGGCAAAAAAATCAAAGTATTT. Protein sequence: CALWEVIRQELGKKIKVF.

This clone was observed many times. A far larger clone is just one base off, so this is likely a read error. This sample includes further DNA sequences coding for the same CDR3. The chain uses TRGV9 and TRGJ1 or TRGJ2. The J gene was missing in TCRdb and was found by matching the end of the DNA to germline. Germline values: CDR1 GITISATS, CDR2 ISYDGTV (reference sequence). The CDR3 is 12 residues long. CDR3 loop: CALWEDLYKKLF. The CDR3, as DNA: TGTGCCCTGTGGGAGGATCTTTATAAGAAACTCTTT.

This clone was observed many times. The protein recorded in TCRdb matches a much larger clone and deviates from this DNA's translation at residue 9, suggesting a read error; the protein here is obtained by translating the DNA. Here the CDR3 reads CALWEELGEKIKVF. In DNA, the CDR3 is TGTGCCTTGTGGGAAGAGTTGGGCGAAAAAATCAAGGTATTT. This sequence joins TRGV9 and TRGJP. Here the J gene was assigned by germline matching of the DNA, as TCRdb has none. CDR1 is GITISATS, CDR2 ISYDGTV, per germline (reference sequence). The length of the CDR3 is 14 residues.

This clone has at least ten counts. The chain has TRGV9 and TRGJ1 or TRGJ2. Per the germline V gene, CDR1 is GITISATS and CDR2 is ISYDGTV (reference sequence). J lost 10 bases, V lost 2 bases, and 8 bases had no gene match. The CDR3 has 12 amino acids. The CDR3 nucleotides are TGTGCCTTGTGGGAGGCCCCTGGGAAGAAACTCTTT. Amino acids: CALWEAPGKKLF.

This clone showed up many times. This rearrangement joins TRGV9 to TRGJP1. In germline, CDR1 is GITISATS, CDR2 ISYDGTV (reference sequence). The CDR3 totals 16 residues. V was clipped by 0 bases and J by 2 bases; unmatched bases: 6. CDR3 sequence: CALWEVIRTTGWFKIF. CDR3 coding DNA: TGTGCCTTGTGGGAGGTGATACGAACCACTGGTTGGTTCAAGATATTT.

This clone turned up a few times. The protein TCRdb gives is from a much larger clone and does not agree with this DNA's translation at residue 13, likely a read error; the protein shown here comes from the DNA. The chain has TRGV9 and TRGJ1 or TRGJ2. As TCRdb names no J gene, one was assigned here on the basis of a DNA match to germline. The CDR3 extends over 25 amino acids. The V and J ends lost 9 bases and 3 bases, in that order; junction bases with no gene match: 47. Germline lookup yields CDR1 GITISATS and CDR2 ISYDGTV (reference sequence). The CDR3 region is CALDSLRGLLPCDKFEHGAYYKKLF. The CDR3, as DNA: TGTGCCTTGGATTCTTTGCGGGGCTTGTTACCTTGTGATAAGTTCGAACATGGTGCTTATTATAAGAAACTCTTT.